This T cell receptor (beta chain) was sequenced in a study of T cells in Graves' hyperthyroidism and ophthalmopathy. Germline trimming cut 4 bases from V and 10 bases from J; bases unmatched to any gene: 18. The CDR3 extends over 16 amino acids. Germline V gene sequence: CDR1 MNHEY, CDR2 SVGAGI. Authors of the study amplified TCR beta CDR3 regions from RNA transcripts. TCR CDR3 regions were first amplified by RT-PCR with HTBI primers. TCRdb itself ran the multiplex PCR reads through MiXCR, one entry per CDR3 protein. The sample consists of hundreds of thousands of distinct CDR3 sequences, about 15% of them appearing once. Patients aged 18 to 65 had newly diagnosed hyperthyroidism lasting under 2 months. This clonotype was seen repeatedly, ten times or more.

Sequenced input: blood. The gene calls are TRBV6-5 and TRBJ1-1; 7 positions agree with TRBD1. This clonotype originated in a woman between 35 and 50 years old with Graves' hyperthyroidism. Written as DNA, the CDR3 is TGTGCCAGCAGTTCAATTGGACAGGAAGGGCACAGGCGAGCTTTCTTT. Translation: CASSSIGQEGHRRAFF.